The table lists the clone carrying this T cell receptor (beta chain) with many counts. It was with unique molecular identifiers that the TCRbeta library was prepared. MiXCR was run by TCRdb on the PCR reads, yielding one entry per CDR3 protein. The sample has 300,000 to 400,000 distinct CDR3 sequences; around 16% are singletons. This entry comes from a study of T-cell reconstitution after alpha-beta-depleted transplantation in children. Per the germline V gene, CDR1 is SGHKS and CDR2 is YYEKEE (reference sequence). The CDR3 consists of 17 residues. The V and J ends lost 3 bases and 0 bases respectively, with 16 bases between them.

V usage is TRBV5-5 and J usage is TRBJ2-1; possibly TRBD2 for D (5 bases). This receptor was taken from a male patient between 2 and 15 years old who had a stem cell transplant for acute lymphoblastic leukemia, so the T cells may come from the graft donor. The sample was PBMCs, mostly from graft donor cells, taken 360 days after TCRalphabeta/CD19-depleted stem cell transplant. This CDR3 reads CASSSWLAQSSYNEQFF. The CDR3 nucleotides are TGTGCCAGCAGCTCCTGGCTAGCACAGAGCTCCTACAATGAGCAGTTCTTC.